The following is a TCR beta chain sequence with its context. CDR3 length: 16 amino acids. Germline V gives CDR1 SNHLY, CDR2 FYNNEI. V dropped 1 base and J dropped 4; count of bases not matched to a gene: 4. These data are taken from a study of cytomegalovirus exposure and HLA in healthy donors. The PCR contained 60 Vbeta and 13 Jbeta primers. Here immunoSEQ multiplex PCR was the method, and the copy in TCRdb shows in-frame clones only, minus some. The repertoire includes some 130,000 clones, around 80% of them detected once, and 6.5% sits in the top ten. The rearrangement uses TRBV2 and TRBJ1-3; TRBD1 matches 10 bases. This receptor was taken from a man aged 35 to 55 in good health and CMV-seropositive. Sequences were obtained from PBMCs. CDR3 loop: CASSEGGTGAGNTIYF. The CDR3 bases are TGTGCCAGCAGTGAAGGGGGGACAGGGGCCGGAAACACCATATATTTT.